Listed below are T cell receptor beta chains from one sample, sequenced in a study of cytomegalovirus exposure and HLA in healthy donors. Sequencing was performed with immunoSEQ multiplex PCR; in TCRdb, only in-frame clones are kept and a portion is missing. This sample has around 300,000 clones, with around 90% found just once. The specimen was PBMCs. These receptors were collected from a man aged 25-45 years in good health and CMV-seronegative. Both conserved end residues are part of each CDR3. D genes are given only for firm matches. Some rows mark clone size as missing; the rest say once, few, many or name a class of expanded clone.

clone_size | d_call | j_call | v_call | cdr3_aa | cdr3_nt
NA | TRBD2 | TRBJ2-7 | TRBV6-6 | CASSYARGGASEQYF | TGTGCCAGCAGTTACGCGCGCGGGGGGGCATCCGAGCAGTACTTC
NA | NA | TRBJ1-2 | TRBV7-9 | CASTPVGQDYGYTF | TGTGCCAGCACCCCGGTCGGCCAGGACTATGGCTACACCTTC
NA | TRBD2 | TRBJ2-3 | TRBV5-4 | CASSIPGLGADTQYF | TGTGCCAGCAGCATCCCCGGACTAGGAGCAGATACGCAGTATTTT
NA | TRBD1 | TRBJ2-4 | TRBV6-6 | CASRQTGGSAKNIQYF | TGTGCCAGCAGACAAACAGGGGGCTCAGCCAAAAACATTCAGTACTTC
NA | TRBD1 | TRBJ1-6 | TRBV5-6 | CASSFGTGGIQYNSPLHF | TGTGCCAGCAGCTTCGGGACAGGGGGCATCCAATATAATTCACCCCTCCACTTT
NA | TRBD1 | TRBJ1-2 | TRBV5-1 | CASSPRTGVGYGYTF | TGCGCCAGCAGCCCCCGGACAGGGGTCGGCTATGGCTACACCTTC
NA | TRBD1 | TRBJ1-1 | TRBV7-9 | CASTFLDRGQMAFF | TGTGCCAGCACCTTTCTGGACAGGGGGCAGATGGCTTTCTTT
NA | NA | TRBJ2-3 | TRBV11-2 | CASSPRGDTQYF | TGTGCCAGCAGCCCGAGAGGGGATACGCAGTATTTT
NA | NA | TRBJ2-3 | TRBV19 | CASRQQGGTQYF | TGTGCCAGTAGGCAACAGGGCGGTACGCAGTATTTT
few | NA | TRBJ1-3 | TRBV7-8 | CASSLGAGVTGNTIYF | TGTGCCAGCAGCTTAGGGGCAGGTGTAACTGGAAACACCATATATTTT
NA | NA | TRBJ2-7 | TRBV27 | CASSFGHSYEQYF | TGTGCCAGCAGTTTCGGACACTCCTACGAGCAGTACTTC
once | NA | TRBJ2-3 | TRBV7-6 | CASSQGVAGTDTQYF | TGTGCCAGCAGCCAGGGGGTAGCGGGAACAGATACGCAGTATTTT
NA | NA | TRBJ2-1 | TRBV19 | CASSIEFQGYNEQFF | TGTGCCAGTAGTATAGAGTTTCAGGGGTACAATGAGCAGTTCTTC
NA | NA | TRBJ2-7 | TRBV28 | CASSNAQGNYEQYF | TGTGCCAGCAGCAACGCCCAGGGAAACTACGAGCAGTACTTC
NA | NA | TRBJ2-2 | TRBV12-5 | CASDTGATGELFF | TGTGCTAGTGATACAGGCGCCACCGGGGAGCTGTTTTTT
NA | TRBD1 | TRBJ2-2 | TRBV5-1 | CASSTRPGQIGTGELFF | TGCGCCAGCAGCACGAGACCGGGACAGATTGGCACCGGGGAGCTGTTTTTT
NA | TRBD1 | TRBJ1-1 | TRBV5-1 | CASSFGTGGPEAFF | TGCGCCAGCAGCTTCGGAACAGGGGGTCCTGAAGCTTTCTTT
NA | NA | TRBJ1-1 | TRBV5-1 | CASSEWGGASEAFF | TGCGCCAGCAGTGAATGGGGGGGCGCGTCTGAAGCTTTCTTT
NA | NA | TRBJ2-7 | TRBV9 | CASSVDRDSGFYEQYF | TGTGCCAGCAGCGTAGATCGTGACTCAGGGTTCTACGAGCAGTACTTC
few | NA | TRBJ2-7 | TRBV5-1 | CASSLAGQIYEQYF | TGCGCCAGCAGCTTGGCCGGACAGATCTACGAGCAGTACTTC